This TCR beta chain derives from a study of patients and donors after allogeneic stem cell transplantation. Germline CDR1 and CDR2: MNHEY and SMNVEV (reference sequence). The V gene end was trimmed by 7 bases and the J gene end by 2 bases; junction bases not matched to a gene: 12. The CDR3 consists of 16 residues. TCRdb re-analysed the RT-PCR reads in MiXCR, keeping a single row per CDR3 protein. The sample shows approximately 410,000 distinct CDR3 sequences, under 20% of them seen only once. This clonotype was seen only once. The chain links TRBV27 to TRBJ2-3, with 7 bases fitting TRBD1. The receptor was isolated from a human donor who was either an allogeneic HSCT recipient or a stem cell or donor lymphocyte infusion donor (not recorded which). It is not recorded whose cells these are; they may come from a transplant donor. The source material was blood, either unsorted or a sorted T cell fraction (not recorded which). In nucleotides, the CDR3 is TGTGCCAGCAAGGTATCGGGACAGACTAACACAGATACGCAGTATTTT. Amino acid sequence: CASKVSGQTNTDTQYF.